The TCR beta chain under discussion was sequenced for a study of blood T cells in healthy people across ages. Whole-study results and caveats: It was the long-lived donors that had more naive CD4+ cells and higher diversity than aged donors. It was not known whether donors were CMV positive (a possible confounder of expanded clonotype changes).

On this clonotype: Its antigen is unidentified.

For the second PCR, which ran for about 7 to 11 cycles, a sample-barcoded 5' primer and a J-beta primer mix were used. Using its own MiXCR run on the 5' RACE reads, TCRdb lists one record per CDR3 protein. The top ten clones hold roughly an eighth of a sample with 850,000 to 1,000,000 distinct CDR3 sequences, 40% to 60% of them seen once. CDR1 is MNHNS, CDR2 SASEGT, per germline. The CDR3 is 15 amino acids. V was cut by 3 bases and J by 4 bases, with 15 bases left in between. Isolating PBMCs gave at least 7 million of these cells per sample. The TCR comes from a man aged 30 to 39 in good health. The sequencing sample was made of blood. V and J are TRBV6-1 and TRBJ1-2; D is possibly TRBD1 (6 bases). DNA for the CDR3: TGTGCCAGCAGTGATGGCACGGGGGCGGGCTATGGCTACACCTTC. Translated, it gives CASSDGTGAGYGYTF.